One and the same sample provided the 31 T cell receptor beta chains below, sequenced in a study of T-cell memory formation after mild COVID-19. Using its own MiXCR run on the 5' RACE reads, TCRdb lists one record per CDR3 protein. The sample carries a few hundred thousand distinct CDR3 sequences, just under 20% recorded once. Sequencing input: PBMCs or a T cell subset sorted from them (not recorded which). The receptors come from a man younger than 35 who had mild COVID-19 (a few samples of this study predate the infection). Cell type and time point are not known.

This clonotype occurred a few times. The rearrangement uses TRBV5-1 and TRBJ2-1, with no clear D. There are 15 residues in the CDR3. Germline V gene lookup returns CDR1 SGHRS and CDR2 YFSETQ. Trimming took 1 base from V and 5 from J, leaving 13 bases between them. CDR3 DNA sequence: TGCGCCAGCAGCTTGAACACAGTCCGGAACAATGAGCAGTTCTTC. Amino acid sequence: CASSLNTVRNNEQFF.

The chain couples TRBV11-2 to TRBJ2-1; 7 bases map to TRBD1. The length of the CDR3 is 15 residues. CDR1 is SGHAT and CDR2 is FQNNGV in the germline V gene. J gave up 7 bases and V 5 bases, and 11 bases lay outside the gene matches. The CDR3 DNA follows: TGTGCCAGCAGCCTATCGCCGGGACAGCAAAATGAGCAGTTCTTC. This sequence encodes CASSLSPGQQNEQFF. The variable domain in full, completed from reference TRBV11-2 and TRBJ2-1, reads EAGVAQSPRYKIIEKRQSVAFWCNPISGHATLYWYQQILGQGPKLLIQFQNNGVVDDSQLPKDRFSAERLKGVDSTLKIQPAKLEDSAVYLCASSLSPGQQNEQFFGPGTRLTVL.

V usage is TRBV7-8 and J usage is TRBJ2-3; a weak D match, TRBD1 (6 bases). The CDR3 loop spans 13 amino acids. The ends were cut back, 5 bases at V and 5 bases at J, with 11 bases in the middle. Germline lookup yields CDR1 SGHVS and CDR2 FQNEAQ. CDR3 bases: TGTGCCAGCAGCCCAGGGGCCGGAGATACGCAGTATTTT. It encodes CASSPGAGDTQYF. Together with reference TRBV7-8 and TRBJ2-3, the CDR3 gives the full variable domain: GAGVSQSPRYKVAKRGQDVALRCDPISGHVSLFWYQQALGQGPEFLTYFQNEAQLDKSGLPSDRFFAERPEGSVSTLKIQRTQQEDSAVYLCASSPGAGDTQYFGPGTRLTVL.

In this sample, this clonotype turned up a few times. This chain uses TRBV20-1 with TRBJ2-5; D may be TRBD1 (7 bases). Germline V lookup: CDR1 DFQATT, CDR2 SNEGSKA (reference sequence). Trimming pared 3 bases from V and 9 bases from J, leaving 14 bases between. The CDR3 runs 12 residues. The CDR3 DNA is TGCAGTGCTAGTCGGGGCAGGGGGGCCCAGTACTTC. It codes for CSASRGRGAQYF.

The chain couples TRBV20-1 to TRBJ2-1; 11 nucleotides agree with TRBD2. V shed 1 base and J 6 bases; nucleotides not matched to a gene: 8. CDR1 is DFQATT, CDR2 SNEGSKA, per germline (reference sequence). The CDR3 covers 16 residues. CDR3 coding DNA: TGCAGTGCTAGAGTTTCCGGGACTAGCGGCTCCAATGAGCAGTTCTTC. This translates into CSARVSGTSGSNEQFF.

This chain uses TRBV12-3 or TRBV12-4 with TRBJ1-2, with a tentative D call TRBD1 (5 bases). The CDR3 has 13 amino acids. V lost 3 bases to trimming and J lost 7 bases, with 12 bases between them. CDR3 protein: CASSLKTDGGYTF. The CDR3 nucleotides read TGTGCCAGCAGTTTGAAGACAGATGGTGGCTACACCTTC.

This chain uses TRBV15 with TRBJ2-5; 11 nucleotides align to TRBD1. Germline V CDR1 and CDR2: LNHNV, YYDKDF (reference sequence). V was pared by 3 bases and J by 5 bases, with 8 bases of the junction left unmatched. The CDR3 is 16 residues long. CDR3 region: CATSSGTGGFGETQYF. CDR3 coding DNA: TGTGCCACCAGCAGCGGGACAGGGGGTTTCGGGGAGACCCAGTACTTC.

This chain connects TRBV5-1 to TRBJ1-2; D is unresolved. CDR3 length: 14 residues. V was shortened by 1 base and J by 0 bases, with 7 bases between the two germline ends. The germline V gene has CDR1 SGHRS and CDR2 YFSETQ. The CDR3 loop reads CASSLTLTNYGYTF. The CDR3 DNA is TGCGCCAGCAGCTTGACACTTACTAACTATGGCTACACCTTC. The full variable domain, rest sourced from reference TRBV5-1 and TRBJ1-2, is KAGVTQTPRYLIKTRGQQVTLSCSPISGHRSVSWYQQTPGQGLQFLFEYFSETQRNKGNFPGRFSGRQFSNSRSEMNVSTLELGDSALYLCASSLTLTNYGYTFGSGTRLTVV.

This clonotype occurred a few times. The chain is built from TRBV7-2 and TRBJ2-3; 13 positions match TRBD2. Germline V gene lookup returns CDR1 SGHTA and CDR2 FQGNSA. This CDR3 contains 18 residues. V lost 10 bases, J lost 2 bases, and 15 bases stayed unmatched. CDR3 nucleotide sequence: TGTGCCACCAAGCCCGGGACTAGCGGGGTCGTTTTCACAGATACGCAGTATTTT. As protein: CATKPGTSGVVFTDTQYF.

The chain has TRBV7-9 and TRBJ2-1; D call uncertain. Germline CDR1 is SEHNR and CDR2 is FQNEAQ (reference sequence). The germline V and J ends were trimmed by 5 bases and 4 bases, with 6 bases remaining between them. The CDR3 totals 12 residues. The CDR3 spells CASSRRYNEQFF. The CDR3 nucleotides are TGTGCCAGCAGCCGGCGATACAATGAGCAGTTCTTC.

The chain links TRBV5-1 to TRBJ1-2; D ambiguous. Germline CDR1 SGHRS, CDR2 YFSETQ. The ends were cut back, 3 bases at V and 8 bases at J, with 14 bases in the middle. This CDR3 has 13 residues. The CDR3 here is CASSYQGLWGYTF. DNA of the CDR3: TGCGCCAGCAGCTATCAAGGCCTATGGGGCTACACCTTC.

The chain uses TRBV20-1 and TRBJ1-1; the match to TRBD1 covers 7 bases. CDR3 size: 14 residues. Unmatched junction bases numbered 11, after V lost 4 bases and J lost 6 bases. Germline values: CDR1 DFQATT, CDR2 SNEGSKA (reference sequence). The CDR3 is CSAKGRTGVSEAFF. The CDR3 region has the DNA TGCAGTGCTAAGGGGAGGACAGGCGTCTCTGAAGCTTTCTTT.

The chain couples TRBV28 to TRBJ2-3; TRBD2 aligns across 14 bases. The junction had 5 bases not matched to a gene; V was cut back by 4 bases and J by 2 bases. The CDR3 has 17 residues. The germline CDR1 and CDR2 sequences are MDHEN and SYDVKM. DNA for the CDR3: TGTGCCAGCAGTTCGCCGGGACTAGCGGGGGTCACAGATACGCAGTATTTT. Translating it yields CASSSPGLAGVTDTQYF.

Ten or more counts support this clonotype. V is TRBV12-3 or TRBV12-4 and J is TRBJ2-3; a weak D match, TRBD1 (5 bases). V dropped 2 bases and J dropped 8 bases, with 11 bases sitting between them. There are 13 residues in the CDR3. Here the CDR3 DNA reads TGTGCCAGCAGTTTATCGTCTGGGGCTACGCAGTATTTT. Translating gives CASSLSSGATQYF.

The chain couples TRBV7-7 to TRBJ2-2; D gene ambiguous. CDR1 is SSHAT, CDR2 FNYEAQ, per germline (reference sequence). This CDR3 is built from 14 residues. The V gene lost 1 base and the J gene lost 6 bases, with 9 bases spanning the gap. The CDR3 DNA sequence: TGTGCCAGCAGCTTAGGGGCTTGGCCCGGGGAGCTGTTTTTT. Protein: CASSLGAWPGELFF.

There are a few counts of this clonotype. This chain links TRBV12-3 or TRBV12-4 with TRBJ1-4; TRBD1 is a possible D gene (6 bases). CDR3 length: 14 amino acids. V lost 6 bases to trimming and J lost 5 bases, with 13 bases between them. The CDR3, as DNA: TGTGCCAGCAGGGGGACACCGCAGAATGAAAAACTGTTTTTT. This gives the protein CASRGTPQNEKLFF.

The V call is TRBV4-3, the J call TRBJ2-5, with D unresolved. This CDR3 contains 16 residues. Germline V gives CDR1 LGHNA, CDR2 YSLEER. Trimming shortened V by 0 bases and J by 2 bases, and 13 bases separated the two germline ends. As DNA, the CDR3 is TGCGCCAGCAGCCAAGATGGCCCTCAGCCGCAAGAGACCCAGTACTTC. Its protein is CASSQDGPQPQETQYF.

By sample fraction, this clonotype is medium-sized (0.01 to 0.1%). The gene calls are TRBV4-3 and TRBJ2-6; the match to TRBD2 covers 9 bases. Germline trimming cut 3 bases from V and 1 base from J; bases unmatched to any gene: 1. This CDR3 is 16 amino acids long. CDR1 LGHNA and CDR2 YSLEER come from the germline V gene. The CDR3 nucleotides read TGCGCCAGCAGCCAGACTAGCGGTTCTGGGGCCAACGTCCTGACTTTC. It is translated as CASSQTSGSGANVLTF.

The rearrangement uses TRBV9 and TRBJ2-2; the D gene is possibly TRBD1 (6 bases). Trimming removed 0 bases at V and 7 bases at J, with 19 bases between. CDR3 length: 17 amino acids. The germline V gene has CDR1 SGDLS and CDR2 YYNGEE. The chain's CDR3 is CASSVGLGAQAIGELFF. The CDR3 coding sequence is TGTGCCAGCAGCGTAGGTTTGGGGGCGCAGGCGATCGGGGAGCTGTTTTTT.

The J gene is TRBJ2-1, the V gene TRBV4-1; a weak D match, TRBD2 (5 bases). The CDR3 runs to 16 residues. CDR1 and CDR2 from the germline V gene are MGHRA and YSYEKL. V lost 3 bases, J lost 2 bases, and 14 bases lay in between. The CDR3, as DNA: TGCGCCAGCAGCCAGAGCCTAGGTAGCGCCTACAATGAGCAGTTCTTC. Protein: CASSQSLGSAYNEQFF.

The V gene is TRBV27, the J gene TRBJ2-1, with 13 bases matching TRBD2. Per the germline V gene, CDR1 is MNHEY and CDR2 is SMNVEV (reference sequence). The CDR3 totals 16 residues. With 0 bases clipped from V and 9 bases from J, the junction kept 5 bases outside the gene matches. CDR3 residues: CASSLSWGLAGLEQFF. In DNA, the CDR3 is TGTGCCAGCAGTTTATCGTGGGGACTAGCGGGGCTTGAGCAGTTCTTC.

This clonotype was observed a handful of times. CDR3 region: CASRVYRFSYNEQFF. Here the CDR3 DNA reads TGTGCCAGCAGGGTGTACAGGTTCTCCTACAATGAGCAGTTCTTC. The chain has TRBV6-2 or TRBV6-3 and TRBJ2-1, with a weak D call TRBD1 (5 bases). V lost 6 bases, J lost 0 bases, and 12 bases lay in between. CDR1 and CDR2 from the germline V gene are MNHEY and SVGEGT. The CDR3 spans 15 residues.

This rearrangement joins TRBV4-1 to TRBJ2-3; D gene uncertain. V lost 4 bases and J lost 4, with 9 bases in between. CDR1 is MGHRA and CDR2 is YSYEKL in the germline V gene. The CDR3 contains 13 residues. The CDR3 sequence is CASSLVAPDTQYF. CDR3 sequence (DNA): TGCGCCAGCAGCCTCGTAGCCCCAGATACGCAGTATTTT.

The chain employs TRBV25-1 and TRBJ1-6; maybe TRBD1 (5 bases). V gave up 4 bases and J gave up 7 bases, with 11 bases separating them. This CDR3 is 14 amino acids long. CDR1 and CDR2 from the germline V gene are MGHDK and SYGVNS. CDR3 in amino acids: CASSGGDKNSPLHF. The CDR3 DNA sequence: TGTGCCAGCAGTGGGGGCGACAAAAATTCACCCCTCCACTTT.

V is TRBV3-1 and J is TRBJ1-2; D perhaps matches TRBD1 (5 bases). V gave up 8 bases and J gave up 4 bases, with 14 bases separating them. Germline loops: CDR1 LGHDT, CDR2 YNNKEL (reference sequence). This CDR3 is 13 amino acids long. The CDR3 region has the DNA TGTGCCAGCCGGGGGGTGGCGGGCTATGGCTACACCTTC. This gives the protein CASRGVAGYGYTF.

This clonotype was observed a handful of times. The V call is TRBV7-2, the J call TRBJ1-2; 7 bases match TRBD1. Germline V lookup: CDR1 SGHTA, CDR2 FQGNSA. Trimming took 1 base from V and 6 from J; bases not matched to a gene: 11. CDR3 size: 16 residues. The CDR3 DNA reads as TGTGCCAGCAGCTTAGTAGGATATACAGGGGACCATGGCTACACCTTC. This gives the protein CASSLVGYTGDHGYTF.

This clonotype was seen ten or more times. The CDR3 sequence: CASSRASYEQYV. CDR3 coding DNA: TGTGCCAGCAGCAGAGCGAGTTACGAGCAGTACGTC. V gene TRBV6-2 or TRBV6-3 combines with J gene TRBJ2-7; D is uncertain. Trimming took 6 bases from V and 4 from J, leaving 10 bases between them. The CDR3 has 12 residues. From germline, CDR1 is MNHEY and CDR2 SVGEGT.

This clonotype was recorded a few times. J is TRBJ2-5 and V is TRBV20-1, with D tentatively TRBD1 or TRBD2 (5 bases each). With 0 bases removed from V and 3 bases from J, the gap between germline ends came to 11 bases. In germline, CDR1 is DFQATT, CDR2 SNEGSKA (reference sequence). CDR3 length: 14 amino acids. The CDR3: CSAREGTVKETQYF. In DNA form, the CDR3 reads TGCAGTGCTAGAGAAGGGACGGTAAAAGAGACCCAGTACTTC.

This clonotype showed up just a few times. The chain uses TRBV19 and TRBJ2-5, with a weak D call TRBD2 (6 bases). The CDR3 covers 13 residues. The V end lost 3 bases, the J end lost 5 bases, and 10 bases lay between the germline ends. Germline CDR1 is LNHDA and CDR2 is SQIVND (reference sequence). CDR3 protein: CASSIIGGETQYF. The CDR3 bases are TGTGCCAGTAGTATCATTGGAGGGGAGACCCAGTACTTC.

The chain joins TRBV5-1 to TRBJ1-1; D remains unclear. V was cut by 0 bases and J by 3 bases, with 12 bases left in between. This CDR3 spans 15 amino acids. Germline CDR1 reads SGHRS; CDR2 reads YFSETQ. DNA for the CDR3: TGCGCCAGCAGCTTGGCCGGTCCGGGCGACACTGAAGCTTTCTTT. As protein: CASSLAGPGDTEAFF.

The sample holds a few counts of this clonotype. The rearrangement links TRBV27 to TRBJ1-1, with D unclear. This CDR3 spans 14 amino acids. Germline V gives CDR1 MNHEY, CDR2 SMNVEV (reference sequence). V was clipped by 6 bases and J by 1 base, with 12 bases between them. DNA for the CDR3: TGTGCCAGCAGCCTCACGGGTTGGAACACTGAAGCTTTCTTT. This translates into CASSLTGWNTEAFF.